The 2 T cell receptor beta chains below all came from one sample that was sequenced in a study of blood T cell repertoires in COVID-19. Sequenced by immunoSEQ multiplex PCR; TCRdb stores in-frame clones only, minus some. The data contain around 180,000 clones, 70% to 90% of them singletons. Sequenced material: peripheral blood. The receptors come from an elderly man with COVID-19, enrolled during active disease.

This clone appeared once. The genes are TRBV20-1 and TRBJ2-7, with D possibly matching TRBD2 (5 bases). V was trimmed by 2 bases and J by 6 bases, leaving 8 bases between them. This CDR3 is 11 amino acids long. In germline, CDR1 is DFQATT, CDR2 SNEGSKA (reference sequence). Written as DNA, the CDR3 is TGCAGTGCTAGAAGGGAGCCCGAGCAGTACTTC. The encoded protein is CSARREPEQYF.

The rearrangement joins TRBV20-1 to TRBJ2-5; D is perhaps TRBD2 (6 bases). Germline CDR1 reads DFQATT; CDR2 reads SNEGSKA (reference sequence). This CDR3 spans 11 amino acids. With 6 bases removed from V and 5 bases from J, the gap between germline ends came to 10 bases. The CDR3 is CSAWREETQYF. The CDR3 bases are TGCAGTGCCTGGAGGGAGGAGACCCAGTACTTC.